A selection of T cell receptor beta chains follows, all from one sample in a study of read filtering for tumor transcriptome and immune sequencing. TCRdb reanalysed the reads using MiXCR and keeps one entry per CDR3 protein. Here the sample spans 60,000 or so distinct CDR3 sequences, approximately 18% being singletons. Specimen: a population of CD138-negative cells sorted from bone marrow. These receptors were taken from a donor aged 40 or over with multiple myeloma. Each CDR3 is given without its conserved first and last residue. A D gene is named only where the DNA matches it firmly.

j_call d_call v_call cdr3_aa
TRBJ2-7 TRBD1 TRBV5-1 ASSTEDRGYEQY
TRBJ2-2 NA TRBV20-1 SATLGVGVGELF
TRBJ1-1 NA TRBV2 ASSEAGGTKAF
TRBJ2-7 NA TRBV28 ASSPRGRIGDEQY
TRBJ2-3 NA TRBV6-6 ASSYSNADTQY
TRBJ2-5 TRBD2 TRBV28 AWGLAGEETQY
TRBJ2-7 NA TRBV4-1 ASSQDRGVSYEQY
TRBJ2-2 NA TRBV7-9 ASSLPKGGYTGELF
TRBJ2-5 NA TRBV21-1 ASSKGRIAGDPIQTQY
TRBJ1-1 NA TRBV29-1 SVAIERAF
TRBJ1-1 TRBD1 TRBV12-3/TRBV12-4 ASNHGTADTEAF
TRBJ1-1 NA TRBV20-1 SAGPPAEAF
TRBJ2-1 NA TRBV6-4 ASSEKQGGVNEQF
TRBJ2-1 NA TRBV2 AGRGGSSYNEQF
TRBJ1-2 TRBD1 TRBV7-8 ASSLTDRAYGYT
TRBJ2-3 NA TRBV20-1 SARVQGLNTDTQY
TRBJ2-5 NA TRBV20-1 SARDWGRQETQY
TRBJ2-6 NA TRBV5-1 ASSLGTSSPGANVLT
TRBJ2-3 NA TRBV24-1 ATSDDNRGTDTQY
TRBJ1-3 NA TRBV5-1 ASRPRGAGNTIY
TRBJ2-6 NA TRBV9 ASSVVPGTGFSAGANVLT
TRBJ1-5 NA TRBV7-8 ASTREGRGSQPQH
TRBJ2-5 TRBD1 TRBV29-1 SVEGGQTGPPGTQY
TRBJ2-1 TRBD2 TRBV4-1 ASSRRLAGGLNEQL
TRBJ2-3 TRBD2 TRBV2 ASTLGLAGSDTQY
TRBJ2-1 NA TRBV20-1 SAPMWGDNEQF
TRBJ2-2 NA TRBV2 ASSERGTNTGELF
TRBJ1-1 NA TRBV29-1 SVADIHTEAF
TRBJ2-2 NA TRBV5-5 ASSKSGTLNTGELF
TRBJ1-5 NA TRBV20-1 SASGGIYQPQH
TRBJ2-1 NA TRBV6-5 ASSYQSMPRLNEQF
TRBJ2-7 TRBD1 TRBV7-2 ASSLEGQGYDEQY
TRBJ2-3 NA TRBV6-6 ASRNRDPGGTDTQY
TRBJ2-1 NA TRBV28 ASISPGDYNEQF
TRBJ2-5 NA TRBV28 ASSFRGQETQY
TRBJ2-3 NA TRBV13 ASSQWENLITQY
TRBJ1-1 NA TRBV28 ASSSSASNTEAF
TRBJ2-1 NA TRBV28 ASSSPLFSYNEQF
TRBJ2-1 NA TRBV29-1 SVEEHGGGIEQF
TRBJ1-2 NA TRBV12-3/TRBV12-4 ASSLASYGYT
TRBJ1-5 NA TRBV5-6 ASSLGTQPQH
TRBJ2-1 NA TRBV3-1 ASSQTGNEQF
TRBJ1-2 TRBD1 TRBV4-1 ASSQGDRASYGYT
TRBJ2-7 TRBD2 TRBV6-2/TRBV6-3 ASSPGGRYEQY
TRBJ2-2 NA TRBV18 TRSPFQAGELF
TRBJ1-1 NA TRBV28 ASSVPRGQNTEAF
TRBJ2-3 NA TRBV7-8 ASTAADTQY
TRBJ2-7 TRBD1 TRBV5-5 ASIIGTGIHEQY
TRBJ1-5 NA TRBV3-1 ASSQGAPSGNQPQH
TRBJ2-1 NA TRBV19 ASSMWTSSYNEQF
TRBJ1-1 NA TRBV20-1 SASRGRLNTEAF
TRBJ2-3 TRBD2 TRBV13 ASSRISGGGTDTQY
TRBJ2-7 TRBD2 TRBV20-1 SAEGLGTYYEQY
TRBJ2-1 TRBD2 TRBV7-2 ASSAVGGGGNNEQF
TRBJ2-7 NA TRBV3-1 ASSPTRGTGGEQY
TRBJ1-1 NA TRBV6-2/TRBV6-3 ASSLGGHNTEAF
TRBJ2-7 NA TRBV2 ASTKDGGLSYEQY
TRBJ1-4 TRBD1 TRBV11-2 ASSLQGGGEKLF
TRBJ1-5 NA TRBV28 ASSADGYSNQPQH
TRBJ1-4 NA TRBV5-1 ASSLGQANEKLF